This T cell receptor beta chain was sequenced in a study of T cells in severe cutaneous drug reactions. Looking at the study overall: RegiSCAR criteria gave all enrolled patients a probable or definite SJS/TEN or DRESS diagnosis.

Carbamazepine had induced Stevens-Johnson syndrome or toxic epidermal necrolysis in the sequenced donors. Study-wide results and caveats: All seven CBZ-SJS/TEN blister samples shared a public TCRbeta CDR3 at mean around 14%. Carbamazepine-induced Stevens-Johnson syndrome or toxic epidermal necrolysis patients showed strongly raised TRBV12-4, around 35% in blister cells and about 5% in PBMC.

The iRepertoire multiplex PCR system with TCR subtype-specific primers built both bulk and single-cell libraries. Bulk TCR libraries started from roughly 100-500 ng RNA per sample. From its re-call of the multiplex PCR reads, TCRdb lists each CDR3 protein once, without DNA. This sample's table has 1,100 to 1,500 distinct CDR3 sequences. This CDR3 spans 16 amino acids. CDR1 is LGHNA, CDR2 YSLEER, per germline. Measured by frequency, this clonotype is medium-sized. Its target is unknown. Sequenced material: cells from a skin blister. The receptor's source is a human donor with a severe cutaneous adverse drug reaction. The genes are TRBV4-3 and TRBJ2-3; TCRdb selects TRBD1, and the lack of DNA leaves this call unchecked. The CDR3 protein is CASSHRTGSATDTQYF.